A single sample gave rise to the 5 T cell receptor beta chains below, sequenced in a study of blood T cell repertoires in COVID-19. The repertoire was sequenced with immunoSEQ multiplex PCR; TCRdb's copy has only in-frame clones and lacks some. The sample consists of 250,000 to 350,000 clones, about 90% of them appearing once. Sequencing was carried out using PBMCs or T cells enriched from blood (not recorded which). These receptors were collected from a young woman with acute COVID-19.

The V gene is TRBV7-9, the J gene TRBJ1-2; possibly TRBD1 for D (6 bases). Germline V lookup: CDR1 SEHNR, CDR2 FQNEAQ (reference sequence). The V and J ends lost 4 bases and 2 bases respectively, with 14 bases between them. The CDR3 is 15 amino acids. CDR3: CASSSISGQNYGYTF. The CDR3 nucleotides read TGTGCCAGCAGCTCGATCTCGGGACAAAACTATGGCTACACCTTC.

V and J are TRBV4-2 and TRBJ2-7, with 9 bases aligning to TRBD2. Germline-derived CDR1 and CDR2 are LGHNA and YNFKEQ. This CDR3 has 15 residues. J lost 4 bases, V lost 1 base, and 5 bases had no gene match. As DNA, the CDR3 is TGTGCCAGCAGCCAAGGTGAGACTAGCGGATACGAGCAGTACTTC. This translates into CASSQGETSGYEQYF.

J is TRBJ1-2 and V is TRBV30; 7 positions match TRBD1. The junction had 7 bases not matched to a gene; V was cut back by 1 base and J by 8 bases. Germline V gene data show CDR1 as GTSNPN and CDR2 as SVGIG (reference sequence). The CDR3 sequence is 13 residues long. The CDR3 bases are TGTGCCTGGAGTGCTGACAGGGAGAAGGGCTACACCTTC. As protein: CAWSADREKGYTF.

The CDR3 sequence: CASSQEGVGNYEQYF. The DNA for the CDR3 is TGTGCCAGCAGCCAAGAAGGGGTGGGAAACTACGAGCAGTACTTC. The chain combines TRBV3-1 (or the pseudogene TRBV3-2) with TRBJ2-7; tentative D call: TRBD1 (5 bases). Germline V lookup: CDR1 LGHDT, CDR2 YNNKEL (reference sequence). There are 15 residues in the CDR3. V was pared by 0 bases and J by 3 bases, with 12 bases between.

The chain has TRBV5-1 and TRBJ2-1; 10 bases agree with TRBD2. CDR1 and CDR2 from the germline V gene are SGHRS and YFSETQ. V was clipped by 1 base and J by 9 bases; unmatched bases: 7. This CDR3 contains 15 residues. CDR3 residues: CASSLRLAGATEQFF. CDR3 in DNA: TGCGCCAGCAGCTTGCGCCTAGCGGGAGCCACTGAGCAGTTCTTC.